Listed here is a single T cell receptor (beta chain). What it binds is not known. The data were taken from a study of cytomegalovirus exposure and HLA in healthy donors. Regarding the study as a whole: In a later analysis, HLA-associated TCR beta chains were more clonally expanded than equally common others.

Trimming took 6 bases from V and 10 from J; bases not matched to a gene: 8. The germline V gene encodes CDR1 ENHRY and CDR2 SYGVKD. This CDR3 region has 15 residues. 60 Vbeta and 13 Jbeta primers were used in PCR. Here immunoSEQ multiplex PCR was the method, and the copy in TCRdb shows in-frame clones only, minus some. The sample yields 100,000 or so clones, around four fifths seen once. Material for sequencing was PBMCs. The chain is built from TRBV10-3 and TRBJ2-1; 14 bases agree with TRBD2. The receptor's source is a woman between 40 and 50 years old in good health and CMV-seropositive. DNA for the CDR3: TGTGCCATCAGGAAGACTAGCGGGGGGGCTGGAGAGCAGTTCTTC. Amino acids: CAIRKTSGGAGEQFF.